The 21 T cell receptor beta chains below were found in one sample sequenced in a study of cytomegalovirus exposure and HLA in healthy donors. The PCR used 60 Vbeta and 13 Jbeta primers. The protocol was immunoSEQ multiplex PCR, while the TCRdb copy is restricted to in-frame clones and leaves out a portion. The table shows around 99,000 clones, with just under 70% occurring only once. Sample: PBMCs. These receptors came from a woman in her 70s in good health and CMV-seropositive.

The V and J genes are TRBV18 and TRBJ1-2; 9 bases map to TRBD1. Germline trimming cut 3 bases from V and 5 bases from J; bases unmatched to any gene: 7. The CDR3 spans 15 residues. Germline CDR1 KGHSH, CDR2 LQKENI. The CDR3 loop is CASSPLETGGYGYTF. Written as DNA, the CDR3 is TGTGCCAGCTCACCGCTGGAGACAGGGGGATATGGCTACACCTTC.

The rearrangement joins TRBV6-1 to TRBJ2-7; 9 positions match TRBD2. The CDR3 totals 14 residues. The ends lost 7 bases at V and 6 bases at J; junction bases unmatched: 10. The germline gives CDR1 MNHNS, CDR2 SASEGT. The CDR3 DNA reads TGTGCCAGCACCGTCCGGCGGGGGGGCTTCGAGCAGTACTTC. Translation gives CASTVRRGGFEQYF.

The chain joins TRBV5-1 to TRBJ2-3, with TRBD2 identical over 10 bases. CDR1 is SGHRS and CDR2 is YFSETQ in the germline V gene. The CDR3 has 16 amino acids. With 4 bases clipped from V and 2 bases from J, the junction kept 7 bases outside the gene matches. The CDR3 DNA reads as TGCGCCAGCAGCCCACAACTAGCGGGGAACACAGATACGCAGTATTTT. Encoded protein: CASSPQLAGNTDTQYF.

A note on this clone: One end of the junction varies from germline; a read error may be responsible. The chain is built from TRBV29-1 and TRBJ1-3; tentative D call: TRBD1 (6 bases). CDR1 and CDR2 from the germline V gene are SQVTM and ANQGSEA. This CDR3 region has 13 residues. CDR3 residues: CSVEETGSNTIYF. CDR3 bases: TGCAGCGTGGAAGAGACAGGATCAAACACCATATATTTT.

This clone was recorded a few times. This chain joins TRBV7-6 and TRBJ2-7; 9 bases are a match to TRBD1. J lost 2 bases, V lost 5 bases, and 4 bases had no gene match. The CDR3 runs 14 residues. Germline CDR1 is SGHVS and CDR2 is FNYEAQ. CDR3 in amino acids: CASSQGQGPYEQYF. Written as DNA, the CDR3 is TGTGCCAGCAGCCAGGGACAGGGCCCCTACGAGCAGTACTTC.

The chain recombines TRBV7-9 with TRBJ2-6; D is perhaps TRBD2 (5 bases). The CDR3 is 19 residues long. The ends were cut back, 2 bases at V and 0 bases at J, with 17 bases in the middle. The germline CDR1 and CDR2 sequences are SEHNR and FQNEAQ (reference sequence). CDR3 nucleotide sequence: TGTGCCAGCAGCTTACCTTTGGGCAGCGGCAACTCTGGGGCCAACGTCCTGACTTTC. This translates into CASSLPLGSGNSGANVLTF.

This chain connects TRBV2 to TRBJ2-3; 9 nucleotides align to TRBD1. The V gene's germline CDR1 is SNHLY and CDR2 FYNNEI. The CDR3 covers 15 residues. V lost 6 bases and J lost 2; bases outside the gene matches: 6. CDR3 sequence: CASRGDRVPTDTQYF. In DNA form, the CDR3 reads TGTGCCAGCAGGGGGGACAGGGTCCCCACAGATACGCAGTATTTT.

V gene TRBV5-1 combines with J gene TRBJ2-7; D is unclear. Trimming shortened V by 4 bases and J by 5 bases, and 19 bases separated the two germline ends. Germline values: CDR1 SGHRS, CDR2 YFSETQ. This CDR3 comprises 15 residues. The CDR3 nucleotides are TGCGCCAGCAGCCTGAGCTCTCCGGGTCCCCACGAGCAGTACTTC. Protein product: CASSLSSPGPHEQYF.

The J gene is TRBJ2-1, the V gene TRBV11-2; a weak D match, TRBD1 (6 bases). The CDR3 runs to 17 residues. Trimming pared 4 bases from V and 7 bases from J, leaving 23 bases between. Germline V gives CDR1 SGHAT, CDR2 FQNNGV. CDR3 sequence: CASSSLPGAEQGNEQFF. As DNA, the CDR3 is TGTGCCAGCAGCTCCCTGCCCGGGGCGGAACAGGGAAATGAGCAGTTCTTC.

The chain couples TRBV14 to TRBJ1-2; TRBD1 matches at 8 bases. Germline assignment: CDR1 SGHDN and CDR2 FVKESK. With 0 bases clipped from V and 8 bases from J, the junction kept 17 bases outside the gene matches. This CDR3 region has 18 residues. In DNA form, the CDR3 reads TGTGCCAGCAGCCAAGAAATGGGACAGGCCGACCGGCTTCGCGGCTACACCTTC. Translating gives CASSQEMGQADRLRGYTF.

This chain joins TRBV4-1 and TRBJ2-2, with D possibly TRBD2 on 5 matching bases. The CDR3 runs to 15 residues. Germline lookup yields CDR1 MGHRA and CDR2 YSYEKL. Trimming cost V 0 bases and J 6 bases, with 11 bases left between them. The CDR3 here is CASSQDGLASGELFF. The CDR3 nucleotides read TGCGCCAGCAGCCAAGATGGGCTAGCTTCCGGGGAGCTGTTTTTT.

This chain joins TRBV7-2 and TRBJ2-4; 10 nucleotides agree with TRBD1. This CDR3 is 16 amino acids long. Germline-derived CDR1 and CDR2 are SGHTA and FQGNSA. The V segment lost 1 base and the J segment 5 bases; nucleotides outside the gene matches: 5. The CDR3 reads CASSLVAGTGENIQYF. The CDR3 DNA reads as TGTGCCAGCAGCTTAGTGGCCGGGACAGGGGAAAACATTCAGTACTTC.

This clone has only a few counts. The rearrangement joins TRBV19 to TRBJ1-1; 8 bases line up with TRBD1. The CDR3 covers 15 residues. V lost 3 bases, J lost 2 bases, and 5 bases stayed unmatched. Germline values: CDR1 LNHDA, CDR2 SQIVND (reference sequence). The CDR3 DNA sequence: TGTGCCAGTAGTATCCAGGGGGCAGGTAACACTGAAGCTTTCTTT. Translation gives CASSIQGAGNTEAFF.

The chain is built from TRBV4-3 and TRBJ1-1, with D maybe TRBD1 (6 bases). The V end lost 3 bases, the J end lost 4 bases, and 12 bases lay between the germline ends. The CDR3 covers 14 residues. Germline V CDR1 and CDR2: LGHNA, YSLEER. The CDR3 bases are TGCGCCAGCAGCCACAATACAGGGTCCACTGAAGCTTTCTTT. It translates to CASSHNTGSTEAFF.

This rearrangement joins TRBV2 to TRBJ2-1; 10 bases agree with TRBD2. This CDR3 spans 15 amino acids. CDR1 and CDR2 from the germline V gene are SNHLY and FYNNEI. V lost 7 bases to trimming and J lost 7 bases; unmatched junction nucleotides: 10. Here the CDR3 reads CASNSPSGGANEQFF. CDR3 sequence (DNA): TGTGCCAGCAATTCCCCCAGCGGGGGGGCTAATGAGCAGTTCTTC. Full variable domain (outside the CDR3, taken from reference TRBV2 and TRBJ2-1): EPEVTQTPSHQVTQMGQEVILRCVPISNHLYFYWYRQILGQKVEFLVSFYNNEISEKSEIFDDQFSVERPDGSNFTLKIRSTKLEDSAMYFCASNSPSGGANEQFFGPGTRLTVL.

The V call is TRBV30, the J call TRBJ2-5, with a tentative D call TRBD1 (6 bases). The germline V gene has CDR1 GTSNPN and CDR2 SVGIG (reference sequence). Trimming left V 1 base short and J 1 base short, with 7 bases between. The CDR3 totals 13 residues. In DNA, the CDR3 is TGTGCCTGGAGTGCGGACAGCCAAGAGACCCAGTACTTC. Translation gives CAWSADSQETQYF.

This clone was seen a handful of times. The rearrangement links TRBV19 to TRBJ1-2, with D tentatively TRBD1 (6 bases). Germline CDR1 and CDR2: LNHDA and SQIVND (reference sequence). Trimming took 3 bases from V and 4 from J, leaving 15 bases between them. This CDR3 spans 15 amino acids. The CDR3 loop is CASSIPGAAGYGYTF. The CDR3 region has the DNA TGTGCCAGTAGTATTCCAGGGGCGGCTGGCTATGGCTACACCTTC.

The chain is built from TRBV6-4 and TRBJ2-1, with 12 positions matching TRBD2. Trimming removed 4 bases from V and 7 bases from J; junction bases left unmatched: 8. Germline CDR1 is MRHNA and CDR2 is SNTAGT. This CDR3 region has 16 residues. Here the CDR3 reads CASSVELAGGFNEQFF. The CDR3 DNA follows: TGTGCCAGCAGTGTCGAACTAGCGGGGGGTTTTAATGAGCAGTTCTTC.

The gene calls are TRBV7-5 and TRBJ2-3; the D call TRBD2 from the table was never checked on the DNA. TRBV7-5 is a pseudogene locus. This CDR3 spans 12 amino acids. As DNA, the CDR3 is TGTGCCAGAAGCCCGTCCACAGATACGCAGTATTTT. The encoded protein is CARSPSTDTQYF.

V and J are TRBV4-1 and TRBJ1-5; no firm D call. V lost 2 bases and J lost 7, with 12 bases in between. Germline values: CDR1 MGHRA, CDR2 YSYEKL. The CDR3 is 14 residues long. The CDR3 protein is CASSQTISRQPQHF. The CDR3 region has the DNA TGCGCCAGCAGCCAAACAATTTCGAGGCAGCCCCAGCATTTT.

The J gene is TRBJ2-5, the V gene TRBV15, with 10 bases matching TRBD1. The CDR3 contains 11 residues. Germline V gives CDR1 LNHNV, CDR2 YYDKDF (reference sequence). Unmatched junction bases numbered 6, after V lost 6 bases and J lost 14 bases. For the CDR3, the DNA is TGTGCCACCAGTAACCGGGACAGGGGTTACTTC. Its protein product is CATSNRDRGYF.